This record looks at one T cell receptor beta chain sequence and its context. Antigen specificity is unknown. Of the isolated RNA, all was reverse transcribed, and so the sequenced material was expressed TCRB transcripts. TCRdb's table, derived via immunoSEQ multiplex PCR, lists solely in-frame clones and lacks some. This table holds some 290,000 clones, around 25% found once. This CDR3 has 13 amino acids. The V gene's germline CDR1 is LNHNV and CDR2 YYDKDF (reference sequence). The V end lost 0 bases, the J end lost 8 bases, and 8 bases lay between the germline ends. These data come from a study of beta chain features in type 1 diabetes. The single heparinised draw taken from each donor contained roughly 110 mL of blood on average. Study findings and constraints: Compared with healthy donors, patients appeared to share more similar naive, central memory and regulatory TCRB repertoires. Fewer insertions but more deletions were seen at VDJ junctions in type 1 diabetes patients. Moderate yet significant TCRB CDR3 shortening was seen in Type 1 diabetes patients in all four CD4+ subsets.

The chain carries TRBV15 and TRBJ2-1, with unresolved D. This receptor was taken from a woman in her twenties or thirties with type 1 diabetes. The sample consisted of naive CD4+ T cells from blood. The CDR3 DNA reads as TGTGCCACCAGCAGAGATTTAACGGATGAGCAGTTCTTC. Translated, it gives CATSRDLTDEQFF.